The sequence of this T cell receptor beta chain was determined in a study of shared T cell receptors in the human thymus. Trimming at V came to 4 bases and at J to 5 bases, leaving 17 bases not matched to a gene. The CDR3 is made up of 19 amino acids. Germline V gene lookup returns CDR1 MNHGY and CDR2 SVAAGI. The protocol was immunoSEQ multiplex PCR, while the TCRdb copy is restricted to in-frame clones and leaves out a portion. The table includes 650,000 to 950,000 clones, approximately 85% detected once. These data were likewise used in another study, on human thymus T cells.

The sequence was obtained from a girl less than two years old with a congenital heart defect. This chain links TRBV6-9 with TRBJ2-3, with 11 positions matching TRBD1. Sequenced material: thymocytes. The CDR3 DNA sequence: TGTGCCAGCAGTTTAAAACCCCTACCGGGACAGGGGGTGGGAGATACGCAGTATTTT. This gives the protein CASSLKPLPGQGVGDTQYF.